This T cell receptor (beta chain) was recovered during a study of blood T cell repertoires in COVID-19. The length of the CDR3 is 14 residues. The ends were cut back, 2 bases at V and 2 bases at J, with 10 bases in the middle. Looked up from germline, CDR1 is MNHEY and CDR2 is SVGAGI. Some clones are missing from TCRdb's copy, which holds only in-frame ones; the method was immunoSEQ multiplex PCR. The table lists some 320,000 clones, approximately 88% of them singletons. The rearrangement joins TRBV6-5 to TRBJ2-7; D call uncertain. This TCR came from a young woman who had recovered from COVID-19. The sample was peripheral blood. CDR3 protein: CASSYEPRAYEQYF. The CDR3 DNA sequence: TGTGCCAGCAGTTACGAGCCACGCGCCTACGAGCAGTACTTC.